The clone carrying this T cell receptor beta chain came up a few times. Antigen unknown. The record originates from a study of CD8 T cells in ankylosing spondylitis. Points from the study as a whole: Reportedly, disease-linked clones are significantly enriched in ankylosing spondylitis patients' matched synovial fluid. Several of the motif variants were reported before in synovial fluid and blood from reactive arthritis. Several highly homologous variants made up a TCR beta motif, and this motif appeared characteristic of ankylosing spondylitis blood.

The CDR3 is 14 residues long. CDR1 is MDHEN and CDR2 is SYDVKM in the germline V gene. V was shortened by 5 bases and J by 8 bases, with 18 bases between the two germline ends. From the 5' RACE reads, TCRdb called clonotypes with MiXCR, one entry per CDR3 protein. Of around 130,000 distinct CDR3 sequences listed, more than 15% were seen once; the top ten hold around a third. The sample taken for sequencing was blood, either unsorted or a sorted T cell fraction (not recorded which). The J gene is TRBJ1-2, the V gene TRBV28, with a weak D call TRBD1 (5 bases). The origin of this receptor is a male donor with ankylosing spondylitis. The CDR3 sequence: CASSPPRGTEGYTF. The CDR3 DNA sequence: TGTGCCAGCAGTCCCCCCCGGGGGACGGAAGGCTACACCTTC.